The clone carrying this T cell receptor beta chain has more than one count but fewer than ten. The sample originates from a study of T-cell reconstitution after alpha-beta-depleted transplantation in children. Construction of the TCRbeta library involved unique molecular identifiers. TCRdb re-derived calls from the PCR reads in MiXCR, one entry per CDR3 protein. Counted here are roughly 350,000 distinct CDR3 sequences, 10% occurring once; the ten biggest clones make up 2% to 3%. The V end lost 5 bases, the J end lost 5 bases, and 9 bases lay between the germline ends. Germline V gene sequence: CDR1 SQVTM, CDR2 ANQGSEA. The CDR3 is made up of 12 amino acids.

The sequence was collected from a human donor who donated a stem cell graft to a child with acute lymphoblastic leukemia. The chain uses TRBV29-1 and TRBJ1-4; D remains unclear. The sequencing used PBMCs from the stem cell graft donor, collected from the stem cell graft. CDR3 residues: CSVTEPNEKLFF. The CDR3 DNA reads as TGCAGCGTTACGGAACCCAATGAAAAACTGTTTTTT.